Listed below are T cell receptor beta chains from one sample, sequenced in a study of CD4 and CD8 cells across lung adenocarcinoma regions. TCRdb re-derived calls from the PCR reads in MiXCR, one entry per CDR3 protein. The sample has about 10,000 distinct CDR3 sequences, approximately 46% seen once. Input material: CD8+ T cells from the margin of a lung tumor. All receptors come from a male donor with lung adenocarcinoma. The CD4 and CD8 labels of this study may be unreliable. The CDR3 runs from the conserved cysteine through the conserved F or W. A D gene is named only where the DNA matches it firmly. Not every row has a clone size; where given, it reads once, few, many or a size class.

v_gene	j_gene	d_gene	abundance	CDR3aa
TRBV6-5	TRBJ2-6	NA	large	CASRAQVSGANVLTF
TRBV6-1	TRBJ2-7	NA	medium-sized	CASSERWMSYEQYF
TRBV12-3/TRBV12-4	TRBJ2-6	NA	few	CASSLVGANVLTF
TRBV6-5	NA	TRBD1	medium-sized	CASSYRTGGGEQYF
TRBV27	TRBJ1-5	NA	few	CASSPNQPQHF
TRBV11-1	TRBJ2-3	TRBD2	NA	CASSPRGVSRRTDTQYF
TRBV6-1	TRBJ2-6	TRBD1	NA	CASSDRDRVSGAYVLTF
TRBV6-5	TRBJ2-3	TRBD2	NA	CASSYGRGPSKNMQYF
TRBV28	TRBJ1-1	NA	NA	CASRRYTEAFF
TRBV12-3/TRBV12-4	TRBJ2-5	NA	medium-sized	CASSSNGEGTQYF
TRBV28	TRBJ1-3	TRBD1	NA	CASRNQGASSGNTIYF
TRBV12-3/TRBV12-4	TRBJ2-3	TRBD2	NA	CASSTGLAGGTADTQYF
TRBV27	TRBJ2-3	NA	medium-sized	CASRKPSTDTQYF